This T cell receptor beta chain is drawn from a study of OX40 agonist ivuxolimab in advanced cancers. The V end was cut by 6 bases, the J end by 6 bases, with 18 bases between. The CDR3 contains 14 residues. The V gene's germline CDR1 is SNHLY and CDR2 FYNNEI. Study-level points and caveats: Part of the nonresponder group also had normalized T-cell clonal expansion that was low.

Data came from immunoSEQ multiplex PCR; TCRdb stores just in-frame clones and leaves some out. The sample yields 50,000 to 80,000 clones, 70% to 90% seen once. A remark on this clone: What it binds is unknown.

The starting material was CD4+ or CD8+ T cells sorted from blood, obtained in a trial of the OX40 agonist ivuxolimab. This sequence was found in an adult with an advanced solid tumor such as melanoma, head and neck, liver or kidney cancer. The chain uses TRBV2 and TRBJ2-7; D possibly uses TRBD1 or TRBD2 (6 bases each). The CDR3 sequence: CASSAGHPGSEQYF. The CDR3 bases are TGTGCCAGCAGCGCGGGACACCCGGGGAGCGAGCAGTACTTC. Filled out from reference TRBV2 and TRBJ2-7, the complete variable domain reads EPEVTQTPSHQVTQMGQEVILRCVPISNHLYFYWYRQILGQKVEFLVSFYNNEISEKSEIFDDQFSVERPDGSNFTLKIRSTKLEDSAMYFCASSAGHPGSEQYFGPGTRLTVT.